The sequence of this T cell receptor beta chain was determined in a study of T-cell reconstitution after alpha-beta-depleted transplantation in children (dated by TCRdb to 2016 to 2017). About the study as a whole: T-cell immune reconstitution after TCRalphabeta/CD19-depleted allogeneic hematopoietic cell transplantation in children was quantitatively tracked in the study by means of TCR repertoire profiling.

Library creation used PCR. Sequencing was performed on an Illumina HiSeq 2500. To normalize quantification of the TCRbeta repertoire, the TCR libraries were built with molecular barcoding that relied on unique molecular identifiers. TCRdb applied fastp at Q25 and MiXCR to the public reads, then kept only in-frame beta chains. Identical CDR3 proteins give one entry, which carries the most common genes and DNA. The sample table shows about 270,000 distinct CDR3 sequences, and over 8% are seen once. Roughly 9.1% of the sample lies in the top ten. Of note for this clonotype: Its antigen is still unknown. Qualities for individual bases were not recorded, and no much larger clone is one base off.

The sample was PBMCs from the stem cell graft donor, taken from the stem cell graft. The TCR was taken from a human donor who donated a stem cell graft to a child with SCID.

The CDR3 has the sequence CASSLARGSTEAFF. The nucleotide sequence reads TGCGCCAGCAGCTTGGCCAGGGGGAGCACTGAAGCTTTCTTT. The chain is encoded by TRBV5-1 joined to TRBJ1-1, and 7 bases in between align with TRBD1. In the germline V gene, CDR1 corresponds to SGHRS and CDR2 to YFSETQ. The CDR3 numbers 14 residues from cysteine through phenylalanine. The only DNA kept is the CDR3, 42 bases in frame from the first base. From V the trimming removes 0 bases and from J it removes 4 bases, while the gene matches leave 3 bases of the junction unaccounted for.